Below are 8 T cell receptor beta chains sequenced from a single sample in a study of blood T cell repertoires in COVID-19. Method: immunoSEQ multiplex PCR; TCRdb's copy keeps in-frame clones and lacks some. Seen here are 97,000 or so clones, around 79% observed once, and the top ten hold 18%. The sequenced material came from peripheral blood. The receptor source for this set is a woman of 80 years or more with active or convalescent COVID-19.

In this sample, this clone turned up a few times. V usage is TRBV9 and J usage is TRBJ2-7; 11 positions agree with TRBD2. The CDR3 is 16 residues long. V trimming: 0 bases; J trimming: 2 bases; junction bases outside the gene matches: 4. Germline-derived CDR1 and CDR2 are SGDLS and YYNGEE. For the CDR3, the DNA is TGTGCCAGCAGCGTAGGGGGGACTAGCGGAACCTACGAGCAGTACTTC. It translates to CASSVGGTSGTYEQYF.

The V gene is TRBV12-5, the J gene TRBJ2-1; a possible D gene is TRBD2 (5 bases). This CDR3 has 15 amino acids. The germline CDR1 and CDR2 sequences are LGHNT and FRNRAP. V lost 6 bases, J lost 3 bases, and 15 bases lay in between. In DNA form, the CDR3 reads TGTGCTAGTGGGGACTTGGAGCGAATCTACAATGAGCAGTTCTTC. Residues: CASGDLERIYNEQFF. Full variable domain (remainder filled in from reference TRBV12-5 and TRBJ2-1): DARVTQTPRHKVTEMGQEVTMRCQPILGHNTVFWYRQTMMQGLELLAYFRNRAPLDDSGMPKDRFSAEMPDATLATLKIQPSEPRDSAVYFCASGDLERIYNEQFFGPGTRLTVL.

The chain is built from TRBV5-1 and TRBJ2-2; 8 bases map to TRBD1. Germline values: CDR1 SGHRS, CDR2 YFSETQ. J lost 6 bases, V lost 0 bases, and 1 base had no gene match. There are 14 residues in the CDR3. This chain's CDR3 is CASSLAGGAGELFF. In nucleotides, the CDR3 is TGCGCCAGCAGCTTGGCAGGGGGCGCCGGGGAGCTGTTTTTT. Full variable domain (rest looked up from reference TRBV5-1 and TRBJ2-2): KAGVTQTPRYLIKTRGQQVTLSCSPISGHRSVSWYQQTPGQGLQFLFEYFSETQRNKGNFPGRFSGRQFSNSRSEMNVSTLELGDSALYLCASSLAGGAGELFFGEGSRLTVL.

The chain employs TRBV7-9 and TRBJ1-6, with D possibly matching TRBD1 (6 bases). V lost 5 bases and J 5 bases, leaving 13 bases between the germline ends. Germline V gene data show CDR1 as SEHNR and CDR2 as FQNEAQ (reference sequence). This CDR3 spans 15 amino acids. The CDR3 DNA sequence: TGTGCCAGCAGCCGTGACAGGCCTGATAATTCACCCCTCCACTTT. This gives the protein CASSRDRPDNSPLHF. Drawing the rest from reference TRBV7-9 and TRBJ1-6, the complete variable domain is DTGVSQNPRHKITKRGQNVTFRCDPISEHNRLYWYRQTLGQGPEFLTYFQNEAQLEKSRLLSDRFSAERPKGSFSTLEIQRTEQGDSAMYLCASSRDRPDNSPLHFGNGTRLTVT.

This chain connects TRBV5-6 to TRBJ2-5, with TRBD2 identical over 10 bases. Germline V lookup: CDR1 SGHDT, CDR2 YYEEEE. The CDR3 runs to 18 residues. J lost 9 bases, V lost 0 bases, and 17 bases had no gene match. Here the CDR3 DNA reads TGTGCCAGCAGCTTGGGGCTAGCGGGAGCCTTACAGGGTCTGGCCCAGTACTTC. This encodes CASSLGLAGALQGLAQYF.

This chain joins TRBV10-1 and TRBJ1-2; D is ambiguous. Looked up from germline, CDR1 is WNHNN and CDR2 is SYGVQD (reference sequence). Between the trimmed V and J ends, which lost 6 bases and 2 bases, there was a span of 13 bases. The CDR3 is made up of 14 amino acids. The CDR3 loop is CASRSGRENYGYTF. The CDR3 bases are TGCGCCAGCAGAAGTGGTCGGGAGAACTATGGCTACACCTTC.

The V and J genes are TRBV2 and TRBJ1-6; 7 bases fit TRBD1. The ends lost 7 bases at V and 8 bases at J; junction bases unmatched: 5. CDR3 size: 13 residues. The germline CDR1 and CDR2 sequences are SNHLY and FYNNEI. The CDR3 is CASTDREYSPLHF. CDR3 in DNA: TGTGCCAGCACAGACAGGGAGTATTCACCCCTCCACTTT.

The chain is built from TRBV18 and TRBJ1-2; possibly TRBD1 for D (6 bases). Trimming removed 4 bases from V and 2 bases from J, with 20 bases in between. The CDR3 length is 17 residues. Germline-derived CDR1 and CDR2 are KGHSH and LQKENI. The CDR3 reads CASSHDLQGRGNYGYTF. In DNA form, the CDR3 reads TGTGCCAGCTCACATGATTTACAGGGTCGTGGGAACTATGGCTACACCTTC.